The clone carrying this T cell receptor (beta chain) was observed a few times. The antigen remains undetermined. The CDR3 is made up of 13 amino acids. Germline-derived CDR1 and CDR2 are DFQATT and SNEGSKA (reference sequence). V lost 3 bases, J lost 4 bases, and 13 bases lay in between. Preparation of the TCRbeta library involved a method that used unique molecular identifiers. TCRdb called the PCR reads again in MiXCR, with one record for every CDR3 protein. The repertoire holds fewer than 550,000 distinct CDR3 sequences, roughly an eighth seen once, with approximately 15% in the top ten. This sample is part of a study of T-cell reconstitution after alpha-beta-depleted transplantation in children. Study observations and caveats: Once a year had passed after transplant, T-cell counts and diversity came mostly from newly produced T cells. Surviving recipient T cells and intrathymic progenitors accounted for some patients' high TCRbeta diversity at day 60. Expanded graft clones, several hundred of them, were reportedly the source of alpha-beta T cells about two months after transplant.

The sequence was obtained from a female patient aged 2 to 10 who had a stem cell transplant for aplastic anemia, so the T cells may come from the graft donor. V and J are TRBV20-1 and TRBJ2-7; weak D call: TRBD1 (6 bases). This specimen consisted of PBMCs, mostly from graft donor cells, obtained 180 days after TCRalphabeta/CD19-depleted stem cell transplant. The CDR3 sequence: CSASPGTRYEQYF. The CDR3 DNA reads TGCAGTGCTAGCCCCGGGACACGTTACGAGCAGTACTTC.